A single sample is the source of the 24 T cell receptor beta chains below, sequenced in a study of cytomegalovirus exposure and HLA in healthy donors. The PCR was carried out with 60 Vbeta primers and 13 Jbeta primers. Produced via immunoSEQ multiplex PCR; TCRdb's table is partial and in-frame only. The sample consists of 200,000 to 250,000 clones, about 84% of them appearing once. Material for sequencing was PBMCs. Receptors were obtained from a human donor in good health.

The chain links TRBV4-3 to TRBJ1-4; TRBD1 aligns across 8 bases. This CDR3 comprises 17 residues. The V gene end was trimmed by 5 bases and the J gene end by 6 bases; junction bases not matched to a gene: 14. Germline assignment: CDR1 LGHNA and CDR2 YSLEER. The CDR3 DNA is TGCGCCAGCAGCTCATCGGCCAGGGGGCGGCAACATGAAAAACTGTTTTTT. This translates into CASSSSARGRQHEKLFF.

The chain combines TRBV5-8 with TRBJ2-3; D might be TRBD1 (7 bases). This CDR3 is built from 17 residues. The V gene lost 3 bases and the J gene lost 7 bases, with 24 bases spanning the gap. From germline, CDR1 is SGHTS and CDR2 YDEGEE. CDR3 DNA sequence: TGTGCCAGCAGCTCCTACGACGGAGGGGGCACGGGCAATACGCAGTATTTT. This gives the protein CASSSYDGGGTGNTQYF.

Worth noting for this clone: At one of its ends the junction is not consistent with the germline gene, which may arise from a read error. Other DNA sequences in this sample translate to the same CDR3. The rearrangement uses TRBV10-3 and TRBJ2-2, with 8 bases fitting TRBD1. Germline CDR1 is ENHRY and CDR2 is SYGVKD. The CDR3 has 16 amino acids. This CDR3 is CAISAVDRALTGELFF. The CDR3 DNA is TGTGCCATCAGTGCCGTGGACAGGGCCTTGACCGGGGAGCTGTTCTTT.

With regard to this clone: Other DNA sequences within the sample encode an identical CDR3. The V gene is TRBV6-1, the J gene TRBJ2-3; 12 positions match TRBD2. Trimming took 6 bases from V and 3 from J; bases not matched to a gene: 7. This CDR3 contains 16 residues. Germline values: CDR1 MNHNS, CDR2 SASEGT. CDR3 in DNA: TGTGCCAGCAGCGAAACACTAGCGGGAGGAACAGATACGCAGTATTTT. Translated: CASSETLAGGTDTQYF.

The chain links TRBV19 to TRBJ1-3; 10 bases align to TRBD1. J gave up 0 bases and V 7 bases, and 3 bases lay outside the gene matches. The CDR3 runs to 15 residues. Per germline, CDR1 LNHDA and CDR2 SQIVND (reference sequence). CDR3 loop: CASTDRGSSGNTIYF. Written as DNA, the CDR3 is TGTGCCAGTACGGACAGGGGGAGCTCTGGAAACACCATATATTTT.

The chain links TRBV27 to TRBJ2-6; TRBD2 aligns across 7 bases. After removal of 5 bases from V and 5 bases from J, the junction contained 15 bases not matched to a gene. Germline V lookup: CDR1 MNHEY, CDR2 SMNVEV (reference sequence). This CDR3 contains 18 residues. CDR3 sequence reads: CASSRSGTASFRANVLTF. The CDR3 nucleotides read TGTGCCAGCAGTCGAAGCGGGACGGCTTCTTTTCGGGCCAACGTCCTGACTTTC.

The chain employs TRBV7-2 and TRBJ2-3; 8 nucleotides match TRBD2. The CDR3 has 14 amino acids. Germline loops: CDR1 SGHTA, CDR2 FQGNSA. V was pared by 5 bases and J by 2 bases, with 3 bases of the junction left unmatched. The CDR3 coding sequence is TGTGCCAGCAGCCCCGGGGGGGTCACAGATACGCAGTATTTT. Residues: CASSPGGVTDTQYF.

This CDR3 reads CSAGSPSYEQYF. The CDR3 DNA reads as TGCAGCGCCGGGTCACCCTCCTACGAGCAGTACTTC. V is TRBV29-1 and J is TRBJ2-7; D not certain. With 7 bases removed from V and 0 bases from J, the gap between germline ends came to 10 bases. The CDR3 consists of 12 residues. The germline CDR1 and CDR2 sequences are SQVTM and ANQGSEA.

The chain couples TRBV6-1 to TRBJ2-7; D ambiguous. The CDR3 sequence is 12 residues long. Trimming left V 6 bases short and J 4 bases short, with 10 bases between. Germline V CDR1 and CDR2: MNHNS, SASEGT. CDR3 loop: CASSATGYEQYF. The DNA of the CDR3 is TGTGCCAGCAGCGCGACCGGGTACGAGCAGTACTTC.

The rearrangement links TRBV25-1 to TRBJ2-5; 7 bases are a match to TRBD1. Germline CDR1 is MGHDK and CDR2 is SYGVNS. CDR3 length: 16 amino acids. J lost 5 bases, V lost 2 bases, and 11 bases had no gene match. CDR3 sequence reads: CASSEPRGSSEETQYF. CDR3 coding DNA: TGTGCCAGCAGTGAACCCAGGGGGTCCAGCGAGGAGACCCAGTACTTC.

V gene TRBV11-2 combines with J gene TRBJ2-7; the D gene is possibly TRBD2 (6 bases). Trimming removed 8 bases from V and 7 bases from J, with 15 bases in between. Germline V gene data show CDR1 as SGHAT and CDR2 as FQNNGV. The CDR3 loop spans 12 amino acids. CDR3 loop: CASAGTAYEQYF. The DNA for the CDR3 is TGTGCCAGCGCCGGGACTGCATATGAGCAGTACTTC.

The chain has TRBV7-3 and TRBJ2-2; TRBD1 agrees at 12 bases. Germline CDR1 reads SGHTA; CDR2 reads FQGTGA. J lost 6 bases, V lost 10 bases, and 3 bases had no gene match. CDR3 size: 13 residues. The CDR3 DNA is TGTGCCACCGGGACAGGGGGCCCCGGGGAGCTGTTTTTT. Translated: CATGTGGPGELFF.

This clone was seen a few times. This chain joins TRBV6-6 and TRBJ2-1; 11 bases line up with TRBD2. Germline V gene sequence: CDR1 MNHNY, CDR2 SVGAGI (reference sequence). Losses at the gene ends were 6 bases for V and 2 bases for J; bases not matched to a gene: 3. The CDR3 sequence is 15 residues long. The CDR3: CASSLTSGAYNEQFF. The CDR3 nucleotides read TGTGCCAGCAGCCTGACTAGCGGGGCCTACAATGAGCAGTTCTTC.

V is TRBV6-5 and J is TRBJ2-1; 10 bases are shared with TRBD2. After removal of 2 bases from V and 3 bases from J, the junction contained 1 base not matched to a gene. CDR1 MNHEY and CDR2 SVGAGI come from the germline V gene. The CDR3 contains 15 residues. CDR3 in amino acids: CASSYRTSGYNEQFF. CDR3 DNA: TGTGCCAGCAGTTACAGGACTAGCGGCTACAATGAGCAGTTCTTC.

The chain joins TRBV5-4 to TRBJ2-2; weak D call: TRBD1 (5 bases). Trimming stripped 1 base from V and 0 bases from J, with 7 bases between. In germline, CDR1 is SGHNT, CDR2 YYREEE (reference sequence). The CDR3 is 15 amino acids. CDR3 sequence (DNA): TGTGCCAGCAGCTTGTACAGGCCGAACACCGGGGAGCTGTTTTTT. Translating gives CASSLYRPNTGELFF.

This clone has a handful of counts. The V call is TRBV2, the J call TRBJ2-7, with 7 bases that match TRBD1. The length of the CDR3 is 14 residues. Germline-derived CDR1 and CDR2 are SNHLY and FYNNEI. Trimming took 6 bases from V and 5 from J; bases not matched to a gene: 10. DNA for the CDR3: TGTGCCAGCAGAGACGACAGGGTAACCAACGAGCAGTACTTC. It yields the protein CASRDDRVTNEQYF.

This clone was picked up one time. The J gene is TRBJ2-3, the V gene TRBV15; TRBD2 matches 12 bases. Trimming removed 0 bases from V and 6 bases from J; junction bases left unmatched: 7. This CDR3 region has 17 residues. Germline CDR1 and CDR2: LNHNV and YYDKDF (reference sequence). As DNA, the CDR3 is TGTGCCACCAGCAGAGATTTGACTAGCGGGAGATGGGATACGCAGTATTTT. Residues: CATSRDLTSGRWDTQYF.

The V call is TRBV21-1, the J call TRBJ2-7; the DNA was not used to check the table's D call, TRBD1. TRBV21-1 is termed a pseudogene. The CDR3 is 15 amino acids. DNA for the CDR3: TGTGCCAGCAGCAATCAGGACAGGGAACAGGACGAGCAGTACTTC. Protein sequence: CASSNQDREQDEQYF.

The chain joins TRBV6-5 to TRBJ2-7; the D gene is possibly TRBD1 (5 bases). The CDR3 has 14 amino acids. Trimming left V 2 bases short and J 6 bases short, with 14 bases between. The germline gives CDR1 MNHEY, CDR2 SVGAGI. The CDR3 DNA sequence: TGTGCCAGCAGTTACCAGACACAGGCGGCCGAGCAGTACTTC. Amino acids: CASSYQTQAAEQYF.

This chain joins TRBV18 and TRBJ2-1; 9 nucleotides align to TRBD2. Trimming cost V 2 bases and J 9 bases; bases outside gene matches: 5. There are 14 residues in the CDR3. The germline gives CDR1 KGHSH, CDR2 LQKENI. CDR3 nucleotide sequence: TGTGCCAGCTCACCAGCGGGAGGGCAGGGTGAGCAGTTCTTC. Its protein is CASSPAGGQGEQFF.

The CDR3 here is CASSTTGYTDTQYF. As DNA, the CDR3 is TGTGCCAGCAGCACGACAGGTTACACAGATACGCAGTATTTT. This chain joins TRBV7-9 and TRBJ2-3; the D gene is possibly TRBD1 (6 bases). The V end was cut by 5 bases, the J end by 2 bases, with 11 bases between. This CDR3 contains 14 residues. Per germline, CDR1 SEHNR and CDR2 FQNEAQ (reference sequence).

This chain connects TRBV29-1 to TRBJ2-1, with 8 bases that match TRBD2. Unmatched junction bases numbered 16, after V lost 6 bases and J lost 0 bases. CDR3 length: 18 residues. CDR1 is SQVTM and CDR2 is ANQGSEA in the germline V gene. The DNA for the CDR3 is TGCAGCGTCCGGGGGGGATTGTCTAGCCCTGACTCCTACAATGAGCAGTTCTTC. Its translation is CSVRGGLSSPDSYNEQFF.

This sequence joins TRBV4-2 and TRBJ1-4; TRBD1 is a possible D gene (5 bases). In germline, CDR1 is LGHNA, CDR2 YNFKEQ. CDR3 size: 15 residues. V dropped 0 bases and J dropped 8 bases, with 13 bases sitting between them. CDR3 sequence (DNA): TGTGCCAGCAGCCAAGACGGGGGATATGGGGAAAAACTGTTTTTT. As protein: CASSQDGGYGEKLFF.

The V and J genes are TRBV19 and TRBJ1-5; perhaps TRBD1 as D (5 bases). This CDR3 comprises 14 residues. V lost 4 bases and J 1 base, leaving 8 bases between the germline ends. Per germline, CDR1 LNHDA and CDR2 SQIVND (reference sequence). The CDR3 bases are TGTGCCAGTAGTAGCCAGGGAAGCAATCAGCCCCAGCATTTT. Its translation: CASSSQGSNQPQHF.